This note documents a single T cell receptor (beta chain) sequence. What it binds is not known. Sequenced with the Oncomine TCR Beta short-read assay was DNA taken from cultured CD4+ T cells. TCRdb recomputed calls from the PCR reads with MiXCR, one row per CDR3 protein. The data hold about 18,000 distinct CDR3 sequences, with about 52% observed a single time. CDR3 length: 22 amino acids. The germline V gene has CDR1 SGHTA and CDR2 FQGNSA. Trimming cost V 5 bases and J 1 base, with 35 bases left between them. This record belongs to a study of vaccination and CD4 T cells after COVID-19. Study at large: Convalescent individuals numbered four females and six males, two being Hispanic. Convalescent patients gave post-COVID blood a median approximately 100 days post-diagnosis, range 35 to 161.

Study-level findings and limits: Rising from roughly 21 to 40, the median of SARS-CoV-2-reactive clonotypes did not change significantly.

The time point is: late sampling 161 to 241 days after vaccination in three convalescent patients. Noted treatment: approximately nine-day PBMC culture with coronavirus spike peptide pools or control peptides (ViraFEST assay). Cells received half-medium changes with fresh IL-2 medium on days 3 and 7. Sequencing was performed on CD4+ T cells from blood, cultured in vitro, taken about 7 months after SARS-CoV-2 vaccination. The receptor was isolated from a human donor who had recovered from COVID-19. The rearrangement uses TRBV7-2 and TRBJ2-5, with D possibly TRBD2 on 7 matching bases. This CDR3 is CASSRQHGGGTLNLGGQETQYF. CDR3 DNA sequence: TGTGCCAGCAGCCGCCAACATGGGGGGGGAACCTTAAACCTAGGGGGCCAAGAGACCCAGTACTTC.